These T cell receptor beta chains were read from a single sample in a study of cytomegalovirus exposure and HLA in healthy donors. The repertoire was sequenced with immunoSEQ multiplex PCR; TCRdb's copy has only in-frame clones and lacks some. The data contain approximately 270,000 clones, approximately 86% of them seen just once; the ten biggest clones take up about 1%. Sequencing was performed on PBMCs. The receptors here all came from a woman between 18 and 29 years old in good health and CMV-seronegative. Both conserved end residues are part of each CDR3. A D gene is named only where the DNA matches it firmly. Size values are once, few and many counts, or a class for expanded clones, and some rows have none.

>TRBJ2-1|TRBD1|TRBV29-1|.
CSVGQGAGEQFF
TGCAGCGTTGGTCAGGGGGCTGGTGAGCAGTTCTTC
>TRBJ1-2|.|TRBV7-2|.
CASSVYIDTDGYTF
TGTGCCAGCAGCGTATATATCGATACTGATGGCTACACCTTC
>TRBJ1-2|TRBD1|TRBV4-3|once
CASSQDEGAAYGYTF
TGCGCCAGCAGCCAAGATGAGGGGGCGGCGTATGGCTACACCTTC
>TRBJ2-3|.|TRBV7-2|.
CASSLEYLRTDTQYF
TGTGCCAGCAGCTTAGAATATCTACGCACAGATACGCAGTATTTT
>TRBJ2-1|.|TRBV7-6|.
CASSLYGPLSGDEQFF
TGTGCCAGCAGCTTATACGGCCCACTCTCGGGGGATGAGCAGTTCTTC
>TRBJ2-3|TRBD2|TRBV27|.
CASSLTSGYTDTQYF
TGTGCCAGCAGTCTGACTAGCGGGTACACAGATACGCAGTATTTT
>TRBJ1-2|TRBD1|TRBV7-6|.
CASSAGTGGFYGYTF
TGTGCCAGCAGCGCCGGGACAGGGGGGTTCTATGGCTACACCTTC
>TRBJ2-1|.|TRBV18|few
CASSPPRVSSYNEQFF
TGTGCCAGCTCACCACCGAGGGTTAGCTCCTACAATGAGCAGTTCTTC
>TRBJ2-3|.|TRBV6-1|.
CASREPGKSTDTQYF
TGTGCCAGCAGGGAACCAGGGAAAAGCACAGATACGCAGTATTTT
>TRBJ1-1|TRBD1|TRBV18|.
CASSKGQGVTSNTEAFF
TGTGCCAGCTCAAAAGGACAGGGGGTTACGTCGAACACTGAAGCTTTCTTT
>TRBJ1-1|TRBD1|TRBV7-8|.
CASSLVRTGKGTEAFF
TGTGCCAGCAGCTTAGTCCGGACAGGTAAGGGCACTGAAGCTTTCTTT
>TRBJ2-7|.|TRBV9|.
CASSVARVPYEQYF
TGTGCCAGCAGCGTAGCCAGGGTACCCTACGAGCAGTACTTC
>TRBJ1-5|.|TRBV12-5|.
CASGPLPAGNQPQHF
TGTGCTAGTGGTCCCCTCCCGGCGGGCAATCAGCCCCAGCATTTT
>TRBJ2-2|.|TRBV12-1|.
CASSWARPGELFF
TGTGCCAGCAGCTGGGCAAGGCCCGGGGAGCTGTTTTTT
>TRBJ1-1|TRBD1|TRBV5-1|.
CASSQDRDTEAFF
TGCGCCAGCAGCCAGGACAGGGACACTGAAGCTTTCTTT
>TRBJ2-1|.|TRBV27|.
CASSPRDQLSEQFF
TGTGCCAGCAGTCCGCGGGACCAGCTATCTGAGCAGTTCTTC
>TRBJ2-7|TRBD2|TRBV6-6|.
CASSYPSGGSYEQYF
TGTGCCAGCAGTTACCCTAGCGGGGGATCCTACGAGCAGTACTTC
>TRBJ2-7|TRBD1|TRBV6-1|few
CASSEWDRVSEQYF
TGTGCCAGCAGTGAATGGGACAGGGTATCCGAGCAGTACTTC
>TRBJ1-2|TRBD1|TRBV14|.
CASSPGTGDYYGYTF
TGTGCCAGCAGCCCCGGGACAGGGGATTACTATGGCTACACCTTC
>TRBJ2-7|.|TRBV10-2|.
CASMDGGLGYEQYF
TGCGCCAGCATGGACGGGGGGCTTGGGTACGAGCAGTACTTC
>TRBJ2-5|TRBD2|TRBV4-1|.
CASSLTGGEETQYF
TGCGCCAGCAGCCTTACTGGGGGGGAAGAGACCCAGTACTTC
>TRBJ2-1|.|TRBV2|.
CASRPSSGGRFF
TGTGCCAGCAGGCCGTCTAGTGGGGGGAGGTTCTTC
>TRBJ2-3|.|TRBV5-1|.
CASIFDRAGTDTQYF
TGCGCCAGCATCTTCGACAGGGCGGGGACAGATACGCAGTATTTT
>TRBJ1-4|.|TRBV6-5|.
CASSYGLGEKLFF
TGTGCCAGCAGTTACGGGCTTGGGGAAAAACTGTTTTTT
>TRBJ2-7|.|TRBV19|.
CASSIFQGGSYEQYF
TGTGCCAGTAGTATTTTCCAAGGGGGCTCCTACGAGCAGTACTTC
>TRBJ1-5|.|TRBV27|once
CASSFSGNQPQHF
TGTGCCAGCAGTTTTTCCGGCAATCAGCCCCAGCATTTT
>TRBJ1-2|TRBD1|TRBV5-1|.
CASSLGQDYGYTF
TGCGCCAGCAGTCTTGGACAGGACTATGGCTACACCTTC
>TRBJ1-1|TRBD1|TRBV29-1|.
CSATRQGANTEAFF
TGCAGCGCCACAAGACAGGGGGCGAACACTGAAGCTTTCTTT
>TRBJ1-2|.|TRBV6-5|.
CASSRDRYGYTF
TGTGCCAGCAGTCGAGACAGATATGGCTACACCTTC
>TRBJ2-7|.|TRBV28|once
CASSSSDSYEQYF
TGTGCCAGCAGCAGCTCGGACAGTTACGAGCAGTACTTC
>TRBJ1-1|.|TRBV5-1|few
CASRSGNTEAFF
TGCGCCAGCAGGTCAGGGAACACTGAAGCTTTCTTT
>TRBJ2-3|.|TRBV4-1|.
CASSLLGNTDTQYF
TGCGCCAGCAGCCTACTAGGGAACACAGATACGCAGTATTTT
>TRBJ1-6|TRBD1|TRBV5-1|few
CASSSSGGASYNSPLHF
TGCGCCAGCAGCTCGTCAGGGGGCGCGTCCTATAATTCACCCCTCCACTTT
>TRBJ2-5|TRBD2|TRBV11-2|.
CASSLSGRAGETQYF
TGTGCCAGCAGCTTATCCGGGAGGGCCGGGGAGACCCAGTACTTC
>TRBJ2-1|.|TRBV18|.
CASSPRERGRHSGQFF
TGTGCCAGCTCACCACGGGAACGGGGTAGGCATTCAGGGCAGTTCTTC